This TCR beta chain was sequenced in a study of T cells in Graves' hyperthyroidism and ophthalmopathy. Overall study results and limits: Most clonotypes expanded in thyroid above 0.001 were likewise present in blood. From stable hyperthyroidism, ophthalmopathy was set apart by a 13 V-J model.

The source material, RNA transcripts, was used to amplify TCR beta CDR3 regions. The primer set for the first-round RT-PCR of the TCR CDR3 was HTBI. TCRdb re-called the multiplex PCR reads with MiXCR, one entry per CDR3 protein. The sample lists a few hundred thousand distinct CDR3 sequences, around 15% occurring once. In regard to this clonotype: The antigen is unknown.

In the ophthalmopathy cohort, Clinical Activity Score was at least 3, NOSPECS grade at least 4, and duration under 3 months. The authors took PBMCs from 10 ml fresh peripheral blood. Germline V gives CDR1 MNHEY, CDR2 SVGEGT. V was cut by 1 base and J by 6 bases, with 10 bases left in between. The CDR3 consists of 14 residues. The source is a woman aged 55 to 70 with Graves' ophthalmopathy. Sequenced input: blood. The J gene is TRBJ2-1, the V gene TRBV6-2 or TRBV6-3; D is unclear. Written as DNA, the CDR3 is TGTGCCAGCAGTTACTGGGTCCGGAGCAATGAGCAGTTCTTC. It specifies CASSYWVRSNEQFF.